Below are 14 T cell receptor beta chains sequenced from a single sample in a study of shared clonotypes between healthy human individuals. Clones were read by immunoSEQ multiplex PCR, and TCRdb kept only the in-frame ones, dropping some. The sample has 2 million to 3 million clones, roughly 93% seen once. Material: naive CD4+ T cells from PBMCs. As to subset: CD45RA+ positively selected. The receptors come from a man aged 18-30 years in good health. Some clones in this sample may be carry-over from other donors' samples.

CDR3 in amino acids: CSVEEGGNEQFF. The CDR3 DNA reads TGCAGCGTTGAAGAGGGGGGGAATGAGCAGTTCTTC. The chain couples TRBV29-1 to TRBJ2-1; TRBD2 agrees at 7 bases. The CDR3 length is 12 residues. V lost 0 bases, J lost 7 bases, and 0 bases stayed unmatched. Germline V CDR1 and CDR2: SQVTM, ANQGSEA.

CDR3 protein: CASSPQGYTDTQYF. CDR3 DNA sequence: TGTGCCAGCAGCCCACAGGGCTACACAGATACGCAGTATTTT. V gene TRBV7-8 combines with J gene TRBJ2-3; tentatively, D is TRBD1 (6 bases). Germline lookup yields CDR1 SGHVS and CDR2 FQNEAQ. Trimming took 5 bases from V and 2 from J, leaving 11 bases between them. This CDR3 has 14 residues.

This clone was detected a few times. J is TRBJ1-1 and V is TRBV2; D remains unclear. This CDR3 has 15 residues. V was trimmed by 4 bases and J by 1 base, leaving 13 bases between them. The germline V gene encodes CDR1 SNHLY and CDR2 FYNNEI. The CDR3 nucleotides read TGTGCCAGCAGTGTTCAGGATAATAGGAACACTGAAGCTTTCTTT. Amino acids: CASSVQDNRNTEAFF.

With regard to this clone: This sample includes further DNA sequences coding for the same CDR3. The chain links TRBV7-2 to TRBJ2-1; unclear D gene. V was cut by 1 base and J by 6 bases, with 4 bases left in between. In germline, CDR1 is SGHTA, CDR2 FQGNSA. The CDR3 length is 12 residues. CDR3 bases: TGTGCCAGCAGCTTAGTTGGCAATGAGCAGTTCTTC. It translates to CASSLVGNEQFF.

This clone was detected once. Different DNA sequences within this sample yield the same CDR3. The chain uses TRBV29-1 and TRBJ2-6; no clear D. CDR3 length: 13 amino acids. The V gene's germline CDR1 is SQVTM and CDR2 ANQGSEA. V shed 3 bases and J shed 1 base, with 4 bases lying between them. The CDR3 loop reads CSVEVSGANVLTF. CDR3 DNA sequence: TGCAGCGTTGAGGTATCTGGGGCCAACGTCCTGACTTTC.

This clone was counted between two and nine times. The V gene is TRBV5-1, the J gene TRBJ2-5; 8 bases match TRBD1. Germline CDR1 reads SGHRS; CDR2 reads YFSETQ. Trimming took 0 bases from V and 5 from J; bases not matched to a gene: 9. The CDR3 covers 16 residues. The CDR3 coding sequence is TGCGCCAGCAGCTTGGCCCCAGAGACAGGGGTGGAGACCCAGTACTTC. This sequence encodes CASSLAPETGVETQYF.

In its sample, this clone was seen a few times. The rearrangement links TRBV7-2 to TRBJ2-1; TRBD1 is a possible D gene (7 bases). In germline, CDR1 is SGHTA, CDR2 FQGNSA. The CDR3 runs 16 residues. Trimming left V 5 bases short and J 3 bases short, with 17 bases between. This CDR3 reads CASSLRGLALYNEQFF. In DNA, the CDR3 is TGTGCCAGCAGCCTAAGGGGGCTAGCGCTCTACAATGAGCAGTTCTTC.

The rearrangement uses TRBV4-3 and TRBJ2-2, with D uncertain. This CDR3 spans 14 amino acids. Deletions cut 1 base from V and 3 bases from J, with 6 bases between. Germline CDR1 and CDR2: LGHNA and YSLEER. In nucleotides, the CDR3 is TGCGCCAGCAGCCAAGGTCTATACACCGGGGAGCTGTTTTTT. It encodes CASSQGLYTGELFF.

The J gene is TRBJ2-1, the V gene TRBV9; 10 nucleotides line up with TRBD1. The germline V gene has CDR1 SGDLS and CDR2 YYNGEE. J was trimmed by 6 bases and V by 3 bases; bases with no gene match: 6. This CDR3 comprises 15 residues. CDR3 DNA: TGTGCCAGCAGCGCCGGGACAGGGGAATTCAATGAGCAGTTCTTC. This translates into CASSAGTGEFNEQFF. Full variable domain (outside the CDR3, taken from reference TRBV9 and TRBJ2-1): DSGVTQTPKHLITATGQRVTLRCSPRSGDLSVYWYQQSLDQGLQFLIQYYNGEERAKGNILERFSAQQFPDLHSELNLSSLELGDSALYFCASSAGTGEFNEQFFGPGTRLTVL.

This chain uses TRBV6-1 with TRBJ2-5, with TRBD1 identical over 8 bases. CDR1 is MNHNS and CDR2 is SASEGT in the germline V gene. This CDR3 comprises 14 residues. The junction had 8 bases not matched to a gene; V was cut back by 6 bases and J by 5 bases. The chain's CDR3 is CASRSGGAGETQYF. DNA of the CDR3: TGTGCCAGCAGATCAGGGGGCGCGGGGGAGACCCAGTACTTC.

The gene calls are TRBV7-9 and TRBJ2-7, with TRBD2 matching over 14 bases. Per germline, CDR1 SEHNR and CDR2 FQNEAQ (reference sequence). The CDR3 consists of 15 residues. V lost 5 bases to trimming and J lost 2 bases; unmatched junction nucleotides: 2. CDR3 residues: CASSLTSGGAYEQYF. CDR3 in DNA: TGTGCCAGCAGCCTGACTAGCGGGGGGGCCTACGAGCAGTACTTC.

The chain employs TRBV6-5 and TRBJ1-1; the D gene is possibly TRBD1 (5 bases). The CDR3 runs to 15 residues. Germline V lookup: CDR1 MNHEY, CDR2 SVGAGI. Trimming took 6 bases from V and 6 from J, leaving 20 bases between them. The CDR3 here is CASRTLQGKRAEAFF. The CDR3 bases are TGTGCCAGCAGGACCCTCCAGGGAAAAAGGGCTGAAGCTTTCTTT.

In this sample, this clone turned up once. In DNA, the CDR3 is TGTGCCAGTAGCGATCCCGGGACTAGCGGGAACTACGAGCAGTACTTC. Its translation is CASSDPGTSGNYEQYF. V gene TRBV19 combines with J gene TRBJ2-7; TRBD2 matches 13 bases. The V gene end was trimmed by 6 bases and the J gene end by 3 bases; junction bases not matched to a gene: 8. Per the germline V gene, CDR1 is LNHDA and CDR2 is SQIVND (reference sequence). The CDR3 contains 16 residues. The whole variable domain, remainder taken from reference TRBV19 and TRBJ2-7, is DGGITQSPKYLFRKEGQNVTLSCEQNLNHDAMYWYRQDPGQGLRLIYYSQIVNDFQKGDIAEGYSVSREKKESFPLTVTSAQKNPTAFYLCASSDPGTSGNYEQYFGPGTRLTVT.

The V gene is TRBV28, the J gene TRBJ2-1, with D perhaps assigned TRBD1 or TRBD2 (5 bases each). This CDR3 comprises 13 residues. The V end was cut by 7 bases, the J end by 1 base, with 8 bases between. CDR1 MDHEN and CDR2 SYDVKM come from the germline V gene. The CDR3 loop reads CASMRGSYNEQFF. In nucleotides, the CDR3 is TGTGCCAGCATGAGGGGATCCTACAATGAGCAGTTCTTC.